This T cell receptor beta chain was documented in a study of blood T cells in healthy people across ages. Study-wide results and limits: Without sorted subsets, naive and antigen-experienced compartments could not be conclusively compared. In the absence of known donor CMV status, changes in expanded clonotypes were possibly confounded. While age rose, TCR beta diversity per million T cells dropped in a roughly linear way.

Together with a sample-barcoded 5' primer, a J-beta primer mix was included in a second PCR lasting about 6 to 12 cycles. TCRdb re-analysed the 5' RACE reads in MiXCR, keeping a single row per CDR3 protein. The table lists hundreds of thousands of distinct CDR3 sequences, about 28% of them singletons. This clonotype was detected many times. Its antigen is undetermined. Trimming shortened V by 4 bases and J by 8 bases, and 21 bases separated the two germline ends. This CDR3 has 15 residues. Germline CDR1 SGHRS, CDR2 YFSETQ. The specimen sequenced was blood. The TCR comes from an elderly woman in good health. This sequence joins TRBV5-1 and TRBJ1-2; D ambiguous. CDR3 region: CASSPSTGNPMGYTF. As DNA, the CDR3 is TGCGCCAGCAGCCCGTCGACCGGGAATCCTATGGGCTACACCTTC.